Listed below are T cell receptor beta chains from one sample, sequenced in a study of T cell responses to AZD1222 COVID-19 vaccine. Measured with immunoSEQ multiplex PCR; TCRdb has only the in-frame clones, and not every one. The data show roughly 110,000 clones, about 90% seen once. The sequenced sample was peripheral blood, obtained on day 0 of AZD1222 vaccination. Every receptor here comes from an adult in good health. Both conserved end residues are trimmed from each CDR3. The order of the fields is J gene, V gene, CDR3 length, CDR3 protein.

TRBJ2-5 TRBV21-1 16 ASSRITLGAGGRETQY
TRBJ2-7 TRBV28 11 ASSLAGAYEQY
TRBJ2-2 TRBV28 13 ASSPTLGNTGELF
TRBJ2-2 TRBV13 11 ASSFFTTGELF
TRBJ1-5 TRBV27 16 ASSRSGGPLYSNQPQH
TRBJ2-1 TRBV2 12 ASWDRRFNNEQF
TRBJ1-2 TRBV20-1 11 SASTGLTTSYT
TRBJ1-1 TRBV5-4 13 ASSFPGLPNTEAF
TRBJ2-7 TRBV2 11 ASSAGQWYEQY
TRBJ1-4 TRBV19 10 ASSMILEKLF
TRBJ1-2 TRBV29-1 11 SVERDTRSGYT
TRBJ1-5 TRBV10-3 13 AISDNRGSNQPQH
TRBJ1-6 TRBV6-5 13 ASSQVAGSVSPLH
TRBJ1-2 TRBV7-9 13 ASSLGTGSYYGYT
TRBJ2-1 TRBV4-3 14 ASSPPGTGDINEQF
TRBJ2-5 TRBV21-1 13 ASSLTDRGQETQY
TRBJ1-2 TRBV27 11 ATSGRPGYGYT
TRBJ2-3 TRBV29-1 9 SVDIVDTQY
TRBJ2-3 TRBV29-1 12 SVEAGGPPDTQY
TRBJ1-6 TRBV7-8 14 ASSQGRVLYNSPLH
TRBJ1-1 TRBV3-1/TRBV3-2 10 ASSGFQGEAF
TRBJ1-5 TRBV5-1 12 ASSVDSLGQPQH
TRBJ2-7 TRBV30 14 AWSVWGLAGFFEQY
TRBJ1-5 TRBV12-2 13 ASRLVGQGGQPQH
TRBJ2-1 TRBV5-4 13 ASSLGQGPSNEQF
TRBJ2-3 TRBV6-2/TRBV6-3 19 ASSYEELAGAREESTDTQY
TRBJ1-2 TRBV9 12 ASSTGTGNNGYT
TRBJ2-7 TRBV9 16 ASSVGSGISIFHYEQY
TRBJ2-2 TRBV9 11 ASSVGPTGELF
TRBJ2-5 TRBV28 14 ASRCALTGDQETQY
TRBJ1-2 TRBV5-6 13 ASSLGPASNYGYT
TRBJ1-2 TRBV6-6 14 ASSYFGTQKYYGYT
TRBJ2-5 TRBV9 13 ASSAIPGFQETQY
TRBJ1-2 TRBV30 8 AWGRLGYT
TRBJ1-6 TRBV4-3 12 ASSQEGGRSPLH
TRBJ1-1 TRBV27 14 ASSLIGVTSNSEAF
TRBJ1-6 TRBV11-2 14 ASSLQATAAYSPLH
TRBJ2-5 TRBV7-2 11 ASSSEKDETQY
TRBJ2-2 TRBV3-1/TRBV3-2 15 ASSQGVQGPSTGELF
TRBJ2-7 TRBV6-2/TRBV6-3 13 ASSLQSTGNYEQY
TRBJ1-1 TRBV19 10 ASSIGGNEAF
TRBJ2-3 TRBV7-8 13 ASTLGRGGTDTQY
TRBJ1-2 TRBV18 13 ASSLSNRGRWGYT
TRBJ1-5 TRBV6-5 12 ASSYSRVDQPQH
TRBJ1-5 TRBV12-5 11 ASAQGRRQPQH
TRBJ2-1 TRBV29-1 7 SVDSEQF
TRBJ2-1 TRBV2 13 ASSVGTSGYNEQF
TRBJ2-1 TRBV3-1/TRBV3-2 11 ASGRDPYNEQF
TRBJ1-4 TRBV19 14 ASSINSRARRGKLF
TRBJ2-7 TRBV6-5 13 ASKLAGGRLDEQY
TRBJ1-5 TRBV27 11 ASSLGRNQPQH
TRBJ1-2 TRBV7-6 12 ASSLAGEGSGYT